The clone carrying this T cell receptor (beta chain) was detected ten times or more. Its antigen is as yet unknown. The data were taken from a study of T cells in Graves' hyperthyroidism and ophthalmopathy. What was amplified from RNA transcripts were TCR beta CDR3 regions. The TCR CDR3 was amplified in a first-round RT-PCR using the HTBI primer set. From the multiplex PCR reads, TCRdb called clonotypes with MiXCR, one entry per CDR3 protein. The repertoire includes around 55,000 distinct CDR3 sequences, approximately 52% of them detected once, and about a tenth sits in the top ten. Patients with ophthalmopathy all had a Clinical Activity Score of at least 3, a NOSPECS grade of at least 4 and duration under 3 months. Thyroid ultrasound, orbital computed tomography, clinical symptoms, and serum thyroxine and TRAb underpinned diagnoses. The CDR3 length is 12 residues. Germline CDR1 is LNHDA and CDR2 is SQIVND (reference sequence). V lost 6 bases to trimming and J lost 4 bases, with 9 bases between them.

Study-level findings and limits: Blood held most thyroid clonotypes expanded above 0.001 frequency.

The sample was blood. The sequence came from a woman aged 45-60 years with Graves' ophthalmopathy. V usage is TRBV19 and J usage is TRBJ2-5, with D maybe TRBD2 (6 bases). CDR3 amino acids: CASRRGSETQYF. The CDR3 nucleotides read TGTGCCAGTAGGCGGGGCTCAGAGACCCAGTACTTC.